The 17 T cell receptor beta chains below all came from one sample that was sequenced in a study of blood T cell repertoires in COVID-19. The table came from immunoSEQ multiplex PCR; TCRdb's copy has only in-frame clones and leaves some out. The table includes some 250,000 clones, 88% detected once. Sequencing used peripheral blood. Every receptor here comes from a woman between 25 and 40 years old with acute or convalescent COVID-19.

This sequence joins TRBV7-2 and TRBJ2-1; D unclear. CDR1 is SGHTA, CDR2 FQGNSA, per germline. The CDR3 runs to 14 residues. V lost 4 bases to trimming and J lost 8 bases, with 15 bases between them. The CDR3 DNA reads as TGTGCCAGCAGCTCACCCGGAGCCGCCCATGAGCAGTTCTTC. Translated: CASSSPGAAHEQFF.

This clone was observed once. This chain links TRBV15 with TRBJ2-3, with TRBD2 matching 11 bases. This CDR3 has 22 amino acids. From germline, CDR1 is LNHNV and CDR2 YYDKDF (reference sequence). The V gene end was trimmed by 0 bases and the J gene end by 2 bases; junction bases not matched to a gene: 19. CDR3: CATSRDRAGLADTESFTDTQYF. The CDR3 DNA reads TGTGCCACCAGCAGAGATCGAGCGGGACTAGCGGACACGGAGTCATTCACAGATACGCAGTATTTT.

This clone was recorded only once. This chain uses TRBV4-1 with TRBJ1-4, with 7 positions matching TRBD1. Germline-derived CDR1 and CDR2 are MGHRA and YSYEKL. The CDR3 is made up of 15 amino acids. V lost 3 bases and J lost 8; bases outside the gene matches: 9. The DNA of the CDR3 is TGCGCCAGCAGCCAGGTGCAGGGGGTAGGCGAAAAACTGTTTTTT. Translated, it gives CASSQVQGVGEKLFF.

This clone was found once. DNA of the CDR3: TGTGCCAGCAGCTTAAAATCGACAGGGGCACAGGAGACCCAGTACTTC. It translates to CASSLKSTGAQETQYF. The chain has TRBV7-8 and TRBJ2-5, with 8 bases identical to TRBD1. V trimming: 2 bases; J trimming: 5 bases; junction bases outside the gene matches: 10. The germline V gene encodes CDR1 SGHVS and CDR2 FQNEAQ. The CDR3 runs to 16 residues.

The chain combines TRBV18 with TRBJ1-4; 8 bases fit TRBD1. There are 14 residues in the CDR3. Germline-derived CDR1 and CDR2 are KGHSH and LQKENI. V lost 3 bases to trimming and J lost 10 bases; unmatched junction nucleotides: 7. The CDR3 region has the DNA TGTGCCAGCTCACCCGGGCAGGGGGCCCTAAAACTGTTTTTT. Encoded protein: CASSPGQGALKLFF.

The V call is TRBV7-2, the J call TRBJ1-1; no definite D call. This CDR3 comprises 15 residues. Per the germline V gene, CDR1 is SGHTA and CDR2 is FQGNSA. Trimming took 5 bases from V and 0 from J, leaving 13 bases between them. The CDR3 DNA is TGTGCCAGCAGCCTAGGTCAGGTTGTGAACACTGAAGCTTTCTTT. Protein sequence: CASSLGQVVNTEAFF.

This clone was detected a few times. The gene calls are TRBV9 and TRBJ1-3; D is undetermined. Trimming shortened V by 7 bases and J by 1 base, and 6 bases separated the two germline ends. CDR3 length: 12 residues. The germline gives CDR1 SGDLS, CDR2 YYNGEE. The DNA of the CDR3 is TGTGCCAGCGAGGGATCTGGAAACACCATATATTTT. Its protein is CASEGSGNTIYF.

The CDR3 DNA reads as TGTGCCAGCAGCCATTTAGCGGGAGGTCTGGTGAGCGGGGAGCTGTTTTTT. Translating gives CASSHLAGGLVSGELFF. V gene TRBV7-2 combines with J gene TRBJ2-2, with 10 bases matching TRBD2. With 5 bases clipped from V and 7 bases from J, the junction kept 13 bases outside the gene matches. This CDR3 is built from 17 residues. The germline V gene has CDR1 SGHTA and CDR2 FQGNSA.

The J gene is TRBJ2-7, the V gene TRBV4-1; 7 bases fit TRBD1. The ends lost 5 bases at V and 4 bases at J; junction bases unmatched: 17. CDR1 and CDR2 from the germline V gene are MGHRA and YSYEKL. There are 17 residues in the CDR3. Written as DNA, the CDR3 is TGCGCCAGCAGCAAAGTACTCACGACCGGGACAGCTTACGAGCAGTACTTC. Translated: CASSKVLTTGTAYEQYF.

In regard to this clone: Other DNA variants within this sample encode the same CDR3. The CDR3, as DNA: TGTGCCAGCAGTTATGCGGCCTACGAGCAGTACTTC. Amino acid sequence: CASSYAAYEQYF. The chain couples TRBV6-2 or TRBV6-3 to TRBJ2-7; D ambiguous. Trimming took off 3 bases at V and 2 bases at J, with 5 bases between the two ends. From germline, CDR1 is MNHEY and CDR2 SVGEGT. The CDR3 contains 12 residues.

This rearrangement joins TRBV11-2 to TRBJ2-5, with no clear D. V dropped 0 bases and J dropped 5 bases, with 13 bases sitting between them. Per the germline V gene, CDR1 is SGHAT and CDR2 is FQNNGV. The CDR3 has 15 amino acids. The CDR3 is CASSLDPSSYETQYF. The DNA of the CDR3 is TGTGCCAGCAGCTTAGATCCAAGTAGTTATGAGACCCAGTACTTC.

The rearrangement joins TRBV15 to TRBJ2-7, with 8 bases fitting TRBD2. V shed 0 bases and J 5 bases; nucleotides not matched to a gene: 6. This CDR3 is built from 15 residues. Germline V gives CDR1 LNHNV, CDR2 YYDKDF (reference sequence). This chain's CDR3 is CATSRDPGRGNEQYF. For the CDR3, the DNA is TGTGCCACCAGCAGAGATCCCGGGAGGGGGAACGAGCAGTACTTC.

The chain uses TRBV13 and TRBJ2-1, with 7 nucleotides matching TRBD2. The germline V gene encodes CDR1 PRHDT and CDR2 FYEKMQ (reference sequence). V shed 5 bases and J 5 bases; nucleotides not matched to a gene: 3. The CDR3 consists of 13 residues. The DNA for the CDR3 is TGTGCCAGCAGCCGGGGGGTTAACAATGAGCAGTTCTTC. It codes for CASSRGVNNEQFF.

This clone has a single count. The rearrangement links TRBV25-1 to TRBJ1-5; perhaps TRBD1 as D (5 bases). In germline, CDR1 is MGHDK, CDR2 SYGVNS. Deletions cut 3 bases from V and 7 bases from J, with 13 bases between. The CDR3 runs 14 residues. The CDR3 region is CASSDRRGGQPQHF. CDR3 DNA: TGTGCCAGCAGTGACAGGAGGGGCGGACAGCCCCAGCATTTT.

This chain joins TRBV12-3 or TRBV12-4 and TRBJ2-4; 9 positions agree with TRBD2. The CDR3 spans 12 residues. V was pared by 6 bases and J by 9 bases, with 3 bases of the junction left unmatched. The CDR3, as DNA: TGTGCCAGCAGGGGACTAGCTATCATTCAGTACTTC. This sequence encodes CASRGLAIIQYF.

The chain combines TRBV9 with TRBJ2-2; tentative D call: TRBD1 (5 bases). From germline, CDR1 is SGDLS and CDR2 YYNGEE. The CDR3 is 15 residues long. Trimming took off 2 bases at V and 4 bases at J, with 12 bases between the two ends. The CDR3 loop is CASSVEIDSTGELFF. CDR3 sequence (DNA): TGTGCCAGCAGCGTCGAAATCGACAGCACCGGGGAGCTGTTTTTT.

The chain uses TRBV7-2 and TRBJ2-1, with D tentatively TRBD2 (6 bases). Per germline, CDR1 SGHTA and CDR2 FQGNSA. CDR3 length equals 16 residues. Deletions cut 6 bases from V and 0 bases from J, with 15 bases between. The CDR3 reads CASRGTLDFSYNEQFF. Written as DNA, the CDR3 is TGTGCCAGCAGAGGGACTCTTGATTTCTCCTACAATGAGCAGTTCTTC.